Below, 25 T cell receptor beta chains from the same sample are listed, as sequenced in a study of blood T cell repertoires in COVID-19. Profiling relied on immunoSEQ multiplex PCR, and the TCRdb table lists in-frame clones only, not all of them. Of a few hundred thousand clones detected, roughly 87% appear once; the ten largest clones hold approximately 2.2%. Sequenced sample: peripheral blood. These receptors were taken from a man younger than 30 with active or convalescent COVID-19.

V and J are TRBV4-1 and TRBJ2-3, with 9 nucleotides matching TRBD2. The CDR3 runs to 16 residues. Germline V gene data show CDR1 as MGHRA and CDR2 as YSYEKL. V dropped 2 bases and J dropped 3; count of bases not matched to a gene: 6. DNA of the CDR3: TGCGCCAGCAGCCAACTTAGCGGGGGACGTACAGATACGCAGTATTTT. Amino acids: CASSQLSGGRTDTQYF.

The rearrangement joins TRBV18 to TRBJ2-3, with TRBD1 as a possible D gene (5 bases). The CDR3 sequence is 15 residues long. CDR1 and CDR2 (germline): KGHSH, LQKENI. V shed 4 bases and J shed 0 bases, with 11 bases lying between them. CDR3 nucleotides: TGTGCCAGCTCACTACGACAGCTTAGCACAGATACGCAGTATTTT. Protein: CASSLRQLSTDTQYF.

The rearrangement links TRBV4-3 to TRBJ2-3, with a tentative D call TRBD2 (6 bases). Trimming removed 4 bases from V and 2 bases from J, with 13 bases in between. This CDR3 comprises 15 residues. Germline CDR1 LGHNA, CDR2 YSLEER. This chain's CDR3 is CASSRDLYFTDTQYF. As DNA, the CDR3 is TGCGCCAGCAGCCGGGACTTATATTTCACAGATACGCAGTATTTT.

Only one count was recorded for this clone. The chain joins TRBV19 to TRBJ2-2; 7 bases match TRBD1. Germline values: CDR1 LNHDA, CDR2 SQIVND (reference sequence). With 6 bases clipped from V and 6 bases from J, the junction kept 7 bases outside the gene matches. The CDR3 is 14 amino acids. The CDR3 here is CASRITGVSGELFF. The CDR3 region has the DNA TGTGCCAGTAGAATCACAGGGGTTTCCGGGGAGCTGTTTTTT.

This chain joins TRBV18 and TRBJ2-7; no definite D call. The V gene lost 2 bases and the J gene lost 3 bases, with 8 bases spanning the gap. Germline values: CDR1 KGHSH, CDR2 LQKENI. CDR3 length: 13 amino acids. CDR3 nucleotide sequence: TGTGCCAGCTCACCAACGGCAGGCTACGAGCAGTACTTC. This codes for CASSPTAGYEQYF.

The V call is TRBV5-6, the J call TRBJ1-2, with unresolved D. V was pared by 7 bases and J by 4 bases, with 17 bases between. Germline CDR1 is SGHDT and CDR2 is YYEEEE. The CDR3 loop spans 14 amino acids. CDR3 amino acids: CASGIRTTSYGYTF. The CDR3 DNA sequence: TGTGCCAGCGGAATAAGAACGACATCCTATGGCTACACCTTC. Full variable domain (missing parts from reference TRBV5-6 and TRBJ1-2): DAGVTQSPTHLIKTRGQQVTLRCSPKSGHDTVSWYQQALGQGPQFIFQYYEEEERQRGNFPDRFSGHQFPNYSSELNVNALLLGDSALYLCASGIRTTSYGYTFGSGTRLTVV.

This chain connects TRBV2 to TRBJ2-3, with 9 bases matching TRBD2. CDR1 and CDR2 (germline): SNHLY, FYNNEI. The trim removed 4 bases at V and 4 bases at J, leaving 6 bases unmatched. The CDR3 has 15 residues. CDR3 in DNA: TGTGCCAGCAGTGTGGGCGGGAGGGCCGCAGATACGCAGTATTTT. It yields the protein CASSVGGRAADTQYF. The complete variable domain, with remaining parts taken from reference TRBV2 and TRBJ2-3, reads EPEVTQTPSHQVTQMGQEVILRCVPISNHLYFYWYRQILGQKVEFLVSFYNNEISEKSEIFDDQFSVERPDGSNFTLKIRSTKLEDSAMYFCASSVGGRAADTQYFGPGTRLTVL.

This sequence joins TRBV7-8 and TRBJ1-2; D gene unclear. V was clipped by 5 bases and J by 4 bases, with 20 bases between them. The CDR3 loop spans 16 amino acids. CDR1 is SGHVS and CDR2 is FQNEAQ in the germline V gene. CDR3 region: CASSRDRLVAGYGYTF. DNA of the CDR3: TGTGCCAGCAGCCGTGACCGTCTAGTTGCTGGCTATGGCTACACCTTC.

This chain connects TRBV12-3 or TRBV12-4 to TRBJ1-2, with D perhaps matching TRBD1 (5 bases). Deletions cut 6 bases from V and 2 bases from J, with 10 bases between. CDR3 length equals 13 residues. CDR3 nucleotide sequence: TGTGCCAGCAGCACGACAGTAAACTATGGCTACACCTTC. It translates to CASSTTVNYGYTF.

This chain uses TRBV27 with TRBJ1-2; possibly TRBD1 for D (5 bases). Germline V gene data show CDR1 as MNHEY and CDR2 as SMNVEV (reference sequence). With 3 bases removed from V and 4 bases from J, the gap between germline ends came to 18 bases. The CDR3 is 16 amino acids. This CDR3 reads CASSFDMGGAGYGYTF. The CDR3 DNA sequence: TGTGCCAGCAGTTTTGACATGGGCGGGGCGGGCTATGGCTACACCTTC.

J is TRBJ1-6 and V is TRBV19; D is uncertain. Between the trimmed V and J ends, which lost 8 bases and 4 bases, there was a span of 9 bases. Germline lookup yields CDR1 LNHDA and CDR2 SQIVND (reference sequence). This CDR3 is built from 13 residues. The CDR3 DNA reads TGTGCCAGTGCGCTGAATTATAATTCACCCCTCCACTTT. Translation: CASALNYNSPLHF. The variable domain in full, completed from reference TRBV19 and TRBJ1-6, reads DGGITQSPKYLFRKEGQNVTLSCEQNLNHDAMYWYRQDPGQGLRLIYYSQIVNDFQKGDIAEGYSVSREKKESFPLTVTSAQKNPTAFYLCASALNYNSPLHFGNGTRLTVT.

The rearrangement links TRBV7-4 to TRBJ1-4; 7 nucleotides line up with TRBD1. Trimming removed 7 bases from V and 8 bases from J; junction bases left unmatched: 10. The CDR3 contains 14 residues. From germline, CDR1 is SGHVT and CDR2 SQSDAQ. CDR3 sequence: CASTIRGRAEKLFF. CDR3 bases: TGTGCCAGCACCATAAGGGGGCGCGCCGAAAAACTGTTTTTT.

The rearrangement links TRBV6-5 to TRBJ1-5, with D tentatively TRBD1 (6 bases). The V gene lost 6 bases and the J gene lost 2 bases, with 14 bases spanning the gap. Germline-derived CDR1 and CDR2 are MNHEY and SVGAGI. There are 15 residues in the CDR3. In nucleotides, the CDR3 is TGTGCCAGCAGCGTACAGGGTTTCGGCAATCAGCCCCAGCATTTT. Residues: CASSVQGFGNQPQHF.

The gene calls are TRBV4-1 and TRBJ2-4, with D perhaps TRBD1 (6 bases). Per the germline V gene, CDR1 is MGHRA and CDR2 is YSYEKL. CDR3 length equals 15 residues. V dropped 5 bases and J dropped 4 bases, with 15 bases sitting between them. CDR3 bases: TGCGCCAGCAGCTTACTGACAGGCGGAAAAAACATTCAGTACTTC. Translated, it gives CASSLLTGGKNIQYF.

This sequence joins TRBV6-2 or TRBV6-3 and TRBJ2-2, with 7 positions matching TRBD1. After removal of 0 bases from V and 1 base from J, the junction contained 5 bases not matched to a gene. The CDR3 length is 17 residues. From germline, CDR1 is MNHEY and CDR2 SVGEGT. The CDR3 DNA sequence: TGTGCCAGCAGTTACTCGATTGGGACAGTGAACACCGGGGAGCTGTTTTTT. Protein sequence: CASSYSIGTVNTGELFF.

This chain uses TRBV15 with TRBJ1-5; 9 nucleotides align to TRBD1. Germline values: CDR1 LNHNV, CDR2 YYDKDF (reference sequence). V shed 5 bases, J shed 4 bases, and the junction held 12 bases outside the gene matches. The CDR3 runs to 17 residues. CDR3 region: CATSRNRDRDLNQPQHF. DNA of the CDR3: TGTGCCACCAGCCGAAACCGGGACAGGGACCTAAATCAGCCCCAGCATTTT.

The rearrangement links TRBV7-9 to TRBJ1-2; a weak D match, TRBD1 (6 bases). Germline V gives CDR1 SEHNR, CDR2 FQNEAQ (reference sequence). The CDR3 covers 16 residues. The V and J ends lost 5 bases and 10 bases respectively, with 26 bases between them. In DNA, the CDR3 is TGTGCCAGCAGCCCAGAACACTCGACAGGCCTGCTGTACTACACCTTC. Its protein is CASSPEHSTGLLYYTF.

The J gene is TRBJ2-1, the V gene TRBV4-1; D gene unclear. The CDR3 is 15 residues long. Germline V CDR1 and CDR2: MGHRA, YSYEKL. Trimming cost V 0 bases and J 6 bases, with 12 bases left between them. CDR3 sequence: CASSQDRSAGNEQFF. The CDR3 DNA sequence: TGCGCCAGCAGCCAAGATAGGTCCGCAGGCAATGAGCAGTTCTTC.

This clone was seen a handful of times. V usage is TRBV6-1 and J usage is TRBJ1-5; TRBD1 is a possible D gene (5 bases). Germline V gene lookup returns CDR1 MNHNS and CDR2 SASEGT. The CDR3 runs 15 residues. Trimming took 3 bases from V and 3 from J, leaving 12 bases between them. Here the CDR3 DNA reads TGTGCCAGCAGTGAGTTCAGGGTCGCCAATCAGCCCCAGCATTTT. It translates to CASSEFRVANQPQHF.

This chain connects TRBV6-5 to TRBJ1-1, with D possibly TRBD1 on 5 matching bases. Germline CDR1 reads MNHEY; CDR2 reads SVGAGI. CDR3 size: 15 residues. V lost 8 bases, J lost 10 bases, and 26 bases lay in between. This chain's CDR3 is CASPGGGSAPLAAFF. CDR3 DNA: TGTGCCAGCCCTGGTGGGGGGAGTGCGCCCCTGGCAGCTTTCTTT.

The chain combines TRBV7-2 with TRBJ2-1, with D possibly matching TRBD2 (7 bases). Trimming stripped 5 bases from V and 9 bases from J, with 23 bases between. Germline values: CDR1 SGHTA, CDR2 FQGNSA. The CDR3 totals 16 residues. CDR3 in amino acids: CASSKRPGRGAVEQFF. CDR3 coding DNA: TGTGCCAGCAGCAAAAGACCCGGACGGGGGGCAGTTGAGCAGTTCTTC.

The CDR3 here is CASSLDGSTVTQYF. The CDR3 nucleotides are TGTGCCAGCAGCTTAGACGGCTCTACAGTAACCCAGTACTTC. The chain links TRBV11-2 to TRBJ2-5; D remains ambiguous. The CDR3 has 14 amino acids. The V gene's germline CDR1 is SGHAT and CDR2 FQNNGV. V lost 0 bases and J lost 8, with 13 bases in between.

The genes are TRBV10-3 and TRBJ1-1; D is uncertain. Trimming shortened V by 2 bases and J by 1 base, and 5 bases separated the two germline ends. The CDR3 consists of 13 residues. The germline gives CDR1 ENHRY, CDR2 SYGVKD. CDR3 residues: CAISERQNTEAFF. DNA for the CDR3: TGTGCCATCAGTGAGCGACAGAACACTGAAGCTTTCTTT.

This clone was seen only once. The chain combines TRBV28 with TRBJ1-2; the D is unclear. V was pared by 5 bases and J by 8 bases, with 12 bases between. The germline CDR1 and CDR2 sequences are MDHEN and SYDVKM. This CDR3 contains 12 residues. The CDR3 DNA sequence: TGTGCCAGCAGTCCACAGAGGGTGGGCTACACCTTC. Its translation is CASSPQRVGYTF.

The chain uses TRBV6-6 and TRBJ2-7; 7 bases map to TRBD1. After removal of 7 bases from V and 2 bases from J, the junction contained 8 bases not matched to a gene. The CDR3 is 14 residues long. Germline CDR1 and CDR2: MNHNY and SVGAGI (reference sequence). The CDR3 here is CASTSGTVAYEQYF. CDR3 DNA sequence: TGTGCCAGCACTTCCGGGACAGTCGCCTACGAGCAGTACTTC.